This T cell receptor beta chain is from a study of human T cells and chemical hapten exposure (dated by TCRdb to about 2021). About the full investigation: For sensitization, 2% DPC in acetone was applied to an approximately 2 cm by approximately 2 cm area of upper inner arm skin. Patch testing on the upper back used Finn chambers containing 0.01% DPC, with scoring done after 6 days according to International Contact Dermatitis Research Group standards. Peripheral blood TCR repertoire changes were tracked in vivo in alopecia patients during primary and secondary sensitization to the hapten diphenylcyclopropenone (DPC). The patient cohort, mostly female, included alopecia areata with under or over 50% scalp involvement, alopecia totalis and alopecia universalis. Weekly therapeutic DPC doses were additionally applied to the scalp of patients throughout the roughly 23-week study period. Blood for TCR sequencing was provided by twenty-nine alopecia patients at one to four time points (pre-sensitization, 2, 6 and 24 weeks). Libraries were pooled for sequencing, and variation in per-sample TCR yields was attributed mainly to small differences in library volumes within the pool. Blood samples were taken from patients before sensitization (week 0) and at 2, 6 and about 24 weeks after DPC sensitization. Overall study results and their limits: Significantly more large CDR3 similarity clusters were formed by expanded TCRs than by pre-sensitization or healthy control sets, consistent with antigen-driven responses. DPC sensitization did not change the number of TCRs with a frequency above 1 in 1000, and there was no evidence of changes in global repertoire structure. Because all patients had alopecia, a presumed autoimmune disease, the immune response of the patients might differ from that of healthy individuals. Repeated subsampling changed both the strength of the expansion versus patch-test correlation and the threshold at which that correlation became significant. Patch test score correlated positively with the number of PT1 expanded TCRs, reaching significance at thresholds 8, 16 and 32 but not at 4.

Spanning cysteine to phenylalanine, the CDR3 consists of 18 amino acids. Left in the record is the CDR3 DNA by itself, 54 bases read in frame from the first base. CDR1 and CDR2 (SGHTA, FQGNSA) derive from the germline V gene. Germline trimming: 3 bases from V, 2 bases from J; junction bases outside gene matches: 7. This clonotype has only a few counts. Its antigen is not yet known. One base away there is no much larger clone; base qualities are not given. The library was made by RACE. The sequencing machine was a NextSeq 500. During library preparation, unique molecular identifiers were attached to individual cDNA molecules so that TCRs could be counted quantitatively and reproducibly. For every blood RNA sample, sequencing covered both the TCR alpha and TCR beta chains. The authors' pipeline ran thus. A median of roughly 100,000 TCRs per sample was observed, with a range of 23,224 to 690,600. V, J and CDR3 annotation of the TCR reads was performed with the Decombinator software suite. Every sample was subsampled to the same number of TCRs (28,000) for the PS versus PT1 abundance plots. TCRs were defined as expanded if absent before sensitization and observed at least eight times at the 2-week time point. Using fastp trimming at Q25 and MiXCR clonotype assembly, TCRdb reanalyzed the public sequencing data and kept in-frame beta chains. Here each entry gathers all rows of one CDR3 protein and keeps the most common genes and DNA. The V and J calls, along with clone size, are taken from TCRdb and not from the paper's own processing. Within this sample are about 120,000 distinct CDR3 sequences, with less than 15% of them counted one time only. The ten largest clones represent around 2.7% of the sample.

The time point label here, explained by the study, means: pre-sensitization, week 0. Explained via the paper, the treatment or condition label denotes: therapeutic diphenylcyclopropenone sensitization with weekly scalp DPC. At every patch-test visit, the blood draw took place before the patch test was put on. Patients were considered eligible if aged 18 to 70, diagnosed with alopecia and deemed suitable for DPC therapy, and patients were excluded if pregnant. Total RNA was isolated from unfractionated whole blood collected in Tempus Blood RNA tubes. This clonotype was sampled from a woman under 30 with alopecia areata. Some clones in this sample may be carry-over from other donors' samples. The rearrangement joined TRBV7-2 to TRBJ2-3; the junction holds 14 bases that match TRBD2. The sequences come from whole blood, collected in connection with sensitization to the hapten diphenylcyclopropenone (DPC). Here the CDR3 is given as CASSFGTSGGRFTDTQYF. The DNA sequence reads TGTGCCAGCAGCTTCGGGACTAGCGGGGGCCGATTCACAGATACGCAGTATTTT.